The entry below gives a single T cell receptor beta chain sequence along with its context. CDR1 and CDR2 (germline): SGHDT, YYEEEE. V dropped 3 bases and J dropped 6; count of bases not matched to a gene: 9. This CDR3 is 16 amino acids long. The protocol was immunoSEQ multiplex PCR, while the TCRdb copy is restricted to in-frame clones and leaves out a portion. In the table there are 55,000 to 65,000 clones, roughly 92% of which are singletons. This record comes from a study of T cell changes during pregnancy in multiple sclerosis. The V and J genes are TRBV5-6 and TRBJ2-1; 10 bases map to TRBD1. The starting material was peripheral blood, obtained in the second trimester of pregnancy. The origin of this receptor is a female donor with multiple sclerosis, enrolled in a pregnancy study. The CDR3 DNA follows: TGTGCCAGCAGCTCGTCCGAGACAGGGGGCTTCAATGAGCAGTTCTTC. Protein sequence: CASSSSETGGFNEQFF. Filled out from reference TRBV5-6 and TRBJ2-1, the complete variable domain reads DAGVTQSPTHLIKTRGQQVTLRCSPKSGHDTVSWYQQALGQGPQFIFQYYEEEERQRGNFPDRFSGHQFPNYSSELNVNALLLGDSALYLCASSSSETGGFNEQFFGPGTRLTVL.